This entry lists 17 T cell receptor beta chains sequenced from one sample in a study of T cell responses to AZD1222 COVID-19 vaccine. The data were produced by immunoSEQ multiplex PCR, yet TCRdb's version contains in-frame clones alone and is incomplete. The data hold roughly 120,000 clones, with 94% observed a single time. This specimen was peripheral blood, taken on day 0 of AZD1222 vaccination. Receptors originate from an adult in good health.

V usage is TRBV5-1 and J usage is TRBJ2-7, with 9 bases matching TRBD2. CDR1 and CDR2 (germline): SGHRS, YFSETQ. This CDR3 region has 14 residues. With 0 bases clipped from V and 6 bases from J, the junction kept 4 bases outside the gene matches. This chain's CDR3 is CASSLGDSGSEQYF. CDR3 DNA sequence: TGCGCCAGCAGCTTGGGGGATAGCGGGAGCGAGCAGTACTTC.

The chain uses TRBV25-1 and TRBJ1-1, with D unresolved. In germline, CDR1 is MGHDK, CDR2 SYGVNS. This CDR3 contains 15 residues. Trimming stripped 0 bases from V and 0 bases from J, with 8 bases between. The CDR3: CASSEYRGMNTEAFF. The CDR3 bases are TGTGCCAGCAGTGAATACCGAGGCATGAACACTGAAGCTTTCTTT.

V is TRBV14 and J is TRBJ2-7, with D perhaps TRBD2 (5 bases). Trimming removed 4 bases at V and 9 bases at J, with 16 bases between. CDR3 length equals 13 residues. The germline CDR1 and CDR2 sequences are SGHDN and FVKESK. The CDR3 DNA reads as TGTGCCAGCAGCCCACGGACTTTCACGGCGCAGTACTTC. Protein: CASSPRTFTAQYF.

V gene TRBV30 combines with J gene TRBJ2-1; 7 nucleotides match TRBD2. This CDR3 spans 14 amino acids. Per germline, CDR1 GTSNPN and CDR2 SVGIG (reference sequence). This CDR3 is CALADLADHNEQFF. CDR3 nucleotides: TGTGCTTTGGCGGATCTAGCGGATCACAATGAGCAGTTCTTC.

The chain employs TRBV4-1 and TRBJ2-3; possible D gene TRBD1, 6 bases. The germline V and J ends were trimmed by 1 base and 3 bases, with 14 bases remaining between them. CDR3 size: 16 residues. The V gene's germline CDR1 is MGHRA and CDR2 YSYEKL. The CDR3 bases are TGCGCCAGCAGCCAAGTAGGGGCAGGGGTGACAGATACGCAGTATTTT. As protein: CASSQVGAGVTDTQYF.

This chain uses TRBV5-1 with TRBJ1-2; D gene uncertain. Germline loops: CDR1 SGHRS, CDR2 YFSETQ. The CDR3 is 15 residues long. Trimming took 4 bases from V and 1 from J, leaving 14 bases between them. This CDR3 reads CASSPPSADNYGYTF. CDR3 coding DNA: TGCGCCAGCAGCCCCCCGTCCGCAGATAACTATGGCTACACCTTC.

The chain uses TRBV4-2 and TRBJ1-5; TRBD1 might be the D (6 bases). V gave up 3 bases and J gave up 7 bases, with 16 bases separating them. Germline V gene lookup returns CDR1 LGHNA and CDR2 YNFKEQ. The CDR3 extends over 15 amino acids. The DNA for the CDR3 is TGTGCCAGCAGCCAGCCTAACAGGGTTAAGCAGCCCCAGCATTTT. Its translation is CASSQPNRVKQPQHF.

CDR3 in DNA: TGTGCCAGCAGCTATCGCACAGATACGCAGTATTTT. Translating it yields CASSYRTDTQYF. This sequence joins TRBV11-3 and TRBJ2-3; D gene ambiguous. The CDR3 length is 12 residues. Germline assignment: CDR1 SGHNT and CDR2 YENEEA. V was cut by 4 bases and J by 1 base, with 3 bases left in between.

About this clone: One end of the junction is discordant with germline, which a read error may explain. This chain uses TRBV4-3 with TRBJ2-3; D uncertain. Per the germline V gene, CDR1 is LGHNA and CDR2 is YSLEER. The CDR3 is 13 amino acids. CDR3 sequence: CATPPYLGSQSRF. CDR3 DNA sequence: TGCGCCACCCCACCTTACTTGGGCTCCCAATCCCGATTC.

This clone was seen just once. The chain uses TRBV19 and TRBJ2-1, with 7 nucleotides matching TRBD1. CDR1 and CDR2 from the germline V gene are LNHDA and SQIVND (reference sequence). V shed 2 bases and J 8 bases; nucleotides not matched to a gene: 9. This CDR3 has 15 amino acids. CDR3 in DNA: TGTGCCAGTAGTATAACCGACAGGGTTCGGGATGAGCAGTTCTTC. This sequence encodes CASSITDRVRDEQFF.

The V and J genes are TRBV12-3 or TRBV12-4 and TRBJ2-3; TRBD1 matches at 8 bases. Losses at the gene ends were 5 bases for V and 6 bases for J; bases not matched to a gene: 4. This CDR3 contains 13 residues. This CDR3 reads CASSTQGADTQYF. CDR3 in DNA: TGTGCCAGCAGTACCCAGGGGGCGGATACGCAGTATTTT.

This chain links TRBV7-9 with TRBJ2-2; tentatively, D is TRBD1 or TRBD2 (5 bases each). The CDR3 is 17 residues long. Germline CDR1 reads SEHNR; CDR2 reads FQNEAQ (reference sequence). The ends were cut back, 2 bases at V and 4 bases at J, with 17 bases in the middle. The CDR3, as DNA: TGTGCCAGCAGCTTACGGACTGAGGGGTACGTCACCGGGGAGCTGTTTTTT. It encodes CASSLRTEGYVTGELFF.

J is TRBJ2-5 and V is TRBV7-2; 9 bases align to TRBD2. The V and J ends lost 3 bases and 5 bases, in that order; junction bases with no gene match: 7. CDR1 and CDR2 from the germline V gene are SGHTA and FQGNSA. The CDR3 has 15 residues. The CDR3 DNA follows: TGTGCCAGCAGCTTCGTAGCGGGAGTTCTTGAGACCCAGTACTTC. Its translation: CASSFVAGVLETQYF.

The V gene is TRBV20-1, the J gene TRBJ1-1; no definite D call. CDR3 size: 10 residues. Trimming cost V 6 bases and J 3 bases, with 5 bases left between them. CDR1 and CDR2 from the germline V gene are DFQATT and SNEGSKA (reference sequence). The CDR3 DNA reads TGCAGTGCCGCGTACACTGAAGCTTTCTTT. Residues: CSAAYTEAFF.

This clone was counted once. The CDR3 here is CASKAGPFEQYF. DNA for the CDR3: TGTGCCAGCAAAGCAGGTCCGTTTGAGCAGTACTTC. The chain links TRBV2 to TRBJ2-7, with unresolved D. CDR1 SNHLY and CDR2 FYNNEI come from the germline V gene. Between the trimmed V and J ends, which lost 7 bases and 7 bases, there was a span of 14 bases. The CDR3 has 12 residues.

V gene TRBV27 combines with J gene TRBJ1-1, with a tentative D call TRBD1 (5 bases). Trimming left V 1 base short and J 4 bases short, with 22 bases between. The germline V gene encodes CDR1 MNHEY and CDR2 SMNVEV (reference sequence). This CDR3 is built from 18 residues. CDR3 protein: CASSLWVAGREVGTEAFF. DNA of the CDR3: TGTGCCAGCAGTTTATGGGTGGCAGGGAGGGAAGTTGGCACTGAAGCTTTCTTT.

This rearrangement joins TRBV9 to TRBJ2-7; either TRBD1 or TRBD2 may supply D (5 bases each). The V and J ends lost 2 bases and 3 bases respectively, with 15 bases between them. Germline CDR1 SGDLS, CDR2 YYNGEE. The length of the CDR3 is 15 residues. The chain's CDR3 is CASSVGASLGYEQYF. CDR3 sequence (DNA): TGTGCCAGCAGCGTCGGGGCTTCCCTCGGCTACGAGCAGTACTTC. Looking up the rest from reference TRBV9 and TRBJ2-7 gives the full variable domain: DSGVTQTPKHLITATGQRVTLRCSPRSGDLSVYWYQQSLDQGLQFLIQYYNGEERAKGNILERFSAQQFPDLHSELNLSSLELGDSALYFCASSVGASLGYEQYFGPGTRLTVT.